What follows are 4 T cell receptor beta chains derived from one specimen sequenced in a study of blood T cell repertoires in COVID-19. Method: immunoSEQ multiplex PCR; TCRdb's copy keeps in-frame clones and lacks some. Of around 26,000 clones in the sample, 70% to 90% were seen once. The sequenced sample consisted of peripheral blood. The source of these receptors is a human donor in a cohort sampled during active COVID-19.

In nucleotides, the CDR3 is TGTGCCACCAGGGGCTACCGGGGGGGGACTGAAGCTTTCTTT. It specifies CATRGYRGGTEAFF. This chain links TRBV11-2 with TRBJ1-1; the D gene is possibly TRBD1 (6 bases). V lost 10 bases, J lost 5 bases, and 20 bases lay in between. The CDR3 is 14 residues long. Looked up from germline, CDR1 is SGHAT and CDR2 is FQNNGV.

This clone was seen once. The chain recombines TRBV3-1 (or the pseudogene TRBV3-2) with TRBJ1-1; D uncertain. The CDR3 contains 13 residues. The germline CDR1 and CDR2 sequences are LGHDT and YNNKEL (reference sequence). The V gene lost 4 bases and the J gene lost 1 base, with 7 bases spanning the gap. CDR3 in DNA: TGTGCCAGCAGCCCCACAAGGAACACTGAAGCTTTCTTT. Translating it yields CASSPTRNTEAFF.

This clone appeared a few times. The chain recombines TRBV7-9 with TRBJ2-7; D is possibly TRBD2 (5 bases). V shed 10 bases and J shed 2 bases, with 18 bases lying between them. Looked up from germline, CDR1 is SEHNR and CDR2 is FQNEAQ (reference sequence). The CDR3 length is 14 residues. The DNA of the CDR3 is TGTGCCACCCCCCGGGATACCAGCCCCTACGAGCAGTACTTC. Protein: CATPRDTSPYEQYF.

This chain uses TRBV19 with TRBJ2-5, with 9 bases lining up with TRBD2. The germline V gene has CDR1 LNHDA and CDR2 SQIVND (reference sequence). This CDR3 contains 16 residues. The V gene end was trimmed by 1 base and the J gene end by 6 bases; junction bases not matched to a gene: 9. CDR3 loop: CASSIGFSGGTKTQYF. The CDR3 bases are TGTGCCAGTAGTATAGGGTTTAGCGGGGGAACGAAGACCCAGTACTTC.